This T cell receptor beta chain was sequenced for a study of T cell responses to AZD1222 COVID-19 vaccine. Study conclusions and caveats: No repertoire was sampled before or during the peak T cell response, only after it. Baseline serostatus was positive in only a handful of AZD1222 recipients.

Clones were sequenced by immunoSEQ multiplex PCR, and TCRdb holds only the in-frame ones, with some missing. The sample lists 100,000 to 150,000 clones; roughly 89% were seen once. In regard to this clone: Its specificity is unknown.

The sequence was obtained from an adult in good health. This material consisted of peripheral blood, taken on day 0 of MenACWY control vaccination.

The CDR3 loop reads CASSLTSDPFASRFF. Written as DNA, the CDR3 is TGTGCCAGCAGCTTAACCTCGGACCCATTCGCAAGTAGGTTCTTC. This chain links TRBV7-3 with TRBJ2-1; D is unclear. V dropped 0 bases and J dropped 15 bases, with 21 bases sitting between them. The length of the CDR3 is 15 residues. Germline lookup yields CDR1 SGHTA and CDR2 FQGTGA.